The 2 T cell receptor beta chains presented below share a single source sample, sequenced in a study of blood T cell repertoires in COVID-19. The table came from immunoSEQ multiplex PCR; TCRdb's copy has only in-frame clones and leaves some out. In the table there are some 200,000 clones, less than 90% of which are singletons. Sequencing used peripheral blood. All receptors derive from a woman aged 40-49 years with acute or convalescent COVID-19.

This sequence joins TRBV4-1 and TRBJ2-4; TRBD2 is a possible D gene (5 bases). Between the trimmed V and J ends, which lost 4 bases and 5 bases, there was a span of 15 bases. CDR3 length: 15 residues. Germline assignment: CDR1 MGHRA and CDR2 YSYEKL. The chain's CDR3 is CASSLEGLTQNIQYF. The DNA of the CDR3 is TGCGCCAGCAGCCTAGAAGGACTTACCCAAAACATTCAGTACTTC.

This chain's CDR3 is CASSLAPDNNEQFF. The CDR3 coding sequence is TGCGCCAGCAGCTTGGCCCCCGACAACAATGAGCAGTTCTTC. The chain has TRBV5-1 and TRBJ2-1; no definite D call. CDR3 length: 14 amino acids. In germline, CDR1 is SGHRS, CDR2 YFSETQ. The ends were cut back, 0 bases at V and 5 bases at J, with 9 bases in the middle.